A selection of T cell receptor beta chains follows, all from one sample in a study of blood T cells in healthy people across ages. TCRdb re-derived calls from the 5' RACE reads in MiXCR, one entry per CDR3 protein. This table holds about 1.8 million distinct CDR3 sequences, about 50% found once. Material: blood. The receptors here all came from a woman aged 40 to 49 in good health. CDR3s include the opening cysteine and the closing phenylalanine or tryptophan. D genes are given only for firm matches. Size is omitted from some rows. Given values are once, few, many or a class for expanded clones.

j_gene,v_gene,abundance,len,d_gene,CDR3nt,CDR3aa
TRBJ2-7,TRBV7-2,-,15,TRBD1,TGTGCCAGCAGCCACCGAGGGACAGAGACCTACGAGCAGTACTTC,CASSHRGTETYEQYF
TRBJ2-7,TRBV6-1,-,10,-,TGTGCCAGCAGCTCTCGAGCGCAGTACTTC,CASSSRAQYF
TRBJ2-4,TRBV6-6,few,12,-,TGTGCCGGACGGATAGCCAAAAACATTCAGTACTTC,CAGRIAKNIQYF
TRBJ2-7,TRBV4-3,-,16,-,TGCGCCAGCAGCCAAGACTCGACGGGGACCTCCTACGAGCAGTACTTC,CASSQDSTGTSYEQYF
TRBJ2-7,TRBV20-1,-,13,-,TGCAGTGCTAGTGCTCCAAGACCCTACGAGCAGTACTTC,CSASAPRPYEQYF
TRBJ1-6,TRBV27,-,16,-,TGTGCCAGCAGCCGCATCTCCGGGACGGCTAATTCACCCCTCCACTTT,CASSRISGTANSPLHF
TRBJ2-3,TRBV4-3,-,16,TRBD2,TGCGCCAGCAGCCAAGAAACCGGACTAGCGGAAGATACGCAGTATTTT,CASSQETGLAEDTQYF
TRBJ2-1,TRBV2,few,15,TRBD2,TGTGCCAGCGGCCCAGAGGGGCGGGGGGGTAGTGAGCAGTTCTTC,CASGPEGRGGSEQFF
TRBJ1-2,TRBV7-8,-,13,-,TGTGCCAGCAGCCCGGGGCCTGCTGATGGCTACACCTTC,CASSPGPADGYTF
TRBJ2-7,TRBV18,few,12,-,TGTGCCAGCTCACCACCGGGGGACGAGCAGTACTTC,CASSPPGDEQYF
TRBJ2-7,TRBV5-4,-,16,TRBD1,TGTGCCAGCAGCTTCGGCCCGGGACAGGCAACCTACGAGCAGTACTTC,CASSFGPGQATYEQYF
TRBJ2-1,TRBV12-5,many,11,-,TGTGCCAGCGGTACCTACAATGAGCAGTTCTTC,CASGTYNEQFF
TRBJ2-5,TRBV12-3/TRBV12-4,-,16,TRBD2,TGTGCCAGCAGCCAGCGGGGAGGATCAATCCAAGAGACCCAGTACTTC,CASSQRGGSIQETQYF
TRBJ2-1,TRBV10-3,-,16,TRBD2,TGTGCCATCAGCTTTCCAGCGGGGGGGTCATCCGATGAGCAGTTCTTC,CAISFPAGGSSDEQFF
TRBJ2-3,TRBV20-1,once,15,-,TGCAGTGCTAGAGATGGGGACCTTAGCACAGATACGCAGTATTTT,CSARDGDLSTDTQYF
TRBJ2-3,TRBV28,-,18,TRBD1,TGTGCCAGCAGTTTCCGGACAGGGTCTATCTTGCTCACAGATACGCAGTATTTT,CASSFRTGSILLTDTQYF
TRBJ1-2,TRBV28,-,15,-,TGTGCCAGCAGATCTCCGGGGACGGGGAAGAATGGCTACACCTTC,CASRSPGTGKNGYTF
TRBJ1-2,TRBV4-3,-,15,-,TGCGCCAGCAGCCAAGATCGGACAGCTCCCTATGGCTACACCTTC,CASSQDRTAPYGYTF
TRBJ2-3,TRBV12-3/TRBV12-4,few,15,-,TGTGCCAGCAGTTGGGACAAGGGATTGGGAGATACGCAGTATTTT,CASSWDKGLGDTQYF
TRBJ1-2,TRBV28,-,14,-,TGTGCCAGCAGACCCAACACAGGGATGGATGGCTACACCTTC,CASRPNTGMDGYTF
TRBJ2-6,TRBV28,-,13,-,TGTGCCAGCAGGGCTTCTGGGACCAACGTCCTGACTTTC,CASRASGTNVLTF
TRBJ2-5,TRBV7-2,few,13,-,TGTGCCAGCAGCTCTTTGGGTCCGGAGACCCAGTACTTC,CASSSLGPETQYF
TRBJ1-2,TRBV9,few,15,-,TGTGCCAGCAGCGTAGATGGGGGTCCCAACTATGGCTACACCTTC,CASSVDGGPNYGYTF
TRBJ2-3,TRBV7-2,many,12,-,TGTGCCAGCAGCCGCTTCACAGATACGCAGTATTTT,CASSRFTDTQYF
TRBJ2-1,TRBV7-7,-,16,-,TGTGCTAGCAGCCTCTCCGGCGGGGACGCCTACAATGAGCAGTTCTTC,CASSLSGGDAYNEQFF
TRBJ1-2,TRBV20-1,-,10,-,TGCAGGCTCTCCGGAAATGGCTACACCTTC,CRLSGNGYTF
TRBJ2-5,TRBV6-1,-,14,TRBD2,TGTGCCAGCAAGGGTGGGGGGGGCCAAGAGACCCAGTACTTC,CASKGGGGQETQYF
TRBJ2-4,TRBV27,-,13,-,TGTGCCAGCTCCCAGGGTTCCGAAAACATTCAGTACTTC,CASSQGSENIQYF